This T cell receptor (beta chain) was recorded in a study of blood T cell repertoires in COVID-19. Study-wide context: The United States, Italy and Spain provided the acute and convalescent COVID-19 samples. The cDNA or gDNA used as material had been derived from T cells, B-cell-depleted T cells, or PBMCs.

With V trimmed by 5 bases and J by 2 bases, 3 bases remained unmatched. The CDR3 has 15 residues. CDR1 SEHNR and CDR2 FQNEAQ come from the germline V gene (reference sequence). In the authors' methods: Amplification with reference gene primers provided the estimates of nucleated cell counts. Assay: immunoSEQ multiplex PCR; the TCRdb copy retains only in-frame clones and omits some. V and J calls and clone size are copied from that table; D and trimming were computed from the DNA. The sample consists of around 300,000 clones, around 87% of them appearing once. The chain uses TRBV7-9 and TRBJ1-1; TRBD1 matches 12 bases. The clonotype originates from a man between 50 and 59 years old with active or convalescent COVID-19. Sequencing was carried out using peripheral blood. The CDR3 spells CASSMGQGANTEAFF. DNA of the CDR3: TGTGCCAGCAGCATGGGACAGGGGGCTAACACTGAAGCTTTCTTT.